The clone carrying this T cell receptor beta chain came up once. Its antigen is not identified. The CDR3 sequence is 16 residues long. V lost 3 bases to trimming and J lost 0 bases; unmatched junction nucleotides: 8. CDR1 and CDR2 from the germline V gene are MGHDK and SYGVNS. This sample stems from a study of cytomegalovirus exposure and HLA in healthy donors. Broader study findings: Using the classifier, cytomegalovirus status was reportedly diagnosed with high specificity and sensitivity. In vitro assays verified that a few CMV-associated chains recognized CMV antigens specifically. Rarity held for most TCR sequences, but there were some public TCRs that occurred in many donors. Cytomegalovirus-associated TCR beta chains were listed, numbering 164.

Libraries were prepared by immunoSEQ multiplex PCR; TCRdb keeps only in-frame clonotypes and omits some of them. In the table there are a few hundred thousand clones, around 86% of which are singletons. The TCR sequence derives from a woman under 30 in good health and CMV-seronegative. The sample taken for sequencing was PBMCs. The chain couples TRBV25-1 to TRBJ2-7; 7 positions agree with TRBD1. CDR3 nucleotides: TGTGCCAGCAGTGACCCAGGGGGACCCCACTCCTACGAGCAGTACTTC. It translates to CASSDPGGPHSYEQYF.